This T cell receptor (beta chain) appears in the sequencing data of a study of blood T cell repertoires in COVID-19. Turning to the study itself: T cells, B-cell-depleted T cells, or PBMCs supplied cDNA or gDNA.

Method: immunoSEQ multiplex PCR; TCRdb's copy keeps in-frame clones and lacks some. The table lists approximately 170,000 clones, around nine tenths of them singletons. This CDR3 comprises 13 residues. Germline V lookup: CDR1 MNHEY, CDR2 SVGAGI. V was shortened by 6 bases and J by 4 bases, with 10 bases between the two germline ends. The clonotype originates from a man aged 45-65 years who had recovered from COVID-19. The J gene is TRBJ1-5, the V gene TRBV6-5, with no clear D. The sample taken for sequencing was peripheral blood. CDR3 residues: CASRRSDNQPQHF. CDR3 DNA: TGTGCCAGCAGGCGTAGCGATAATCAGCCCCAGCATTTT.